One and the same sample provided the 17 T cell receptor beta chains below, sequenced in a study of graft-versus-host responses after intestinal transplantation. No antigens are known for them. Generated by immunoSEQ multiplex PCR, the TCRdb table keeps only in-frame clones and is missing some. The sample gives just over 85,000 clones, roughly 92% of which show up once; roughly 0.4% is in the top ten. This sample comprised unstimulated CD8+ T cells sorted from spleen or lymph node cells, obtained before transplant. The receptors were sampled from a human donor who was the organ donor for an intestinal transplant.

This chain links TRBV19 with TRBJ1-3; 9 bases are a match to TRBD1. This CDR3 is 15 amino acids long. J gave up 8 bases and V 5 bases, and 10 bases lay outside the gene matches. Germline V gene lookup returns CDR1 LNHDA and CDR2 SQIVND (reference sequence). The CDR3 here is CASSVGQGWLDTIYF. The DNA for the CDR3 is TGTGCCAGTAGTGTCGGACAGGGGTGGTTAGACACCATATATTTT.

V is TRBV27 and J is TRBJ2-5, with 9 bases lining up with TRBD1. TRBJ2-7 explains the end of the DNA better; the J call may be wrong. The CDR3 spans 14 residues. Per the germline V gene, CDR1 is MNHEY and CDR2 is SMNVEV (reference sequence). DNA of the CDR3: TGTGCCAGCAGTTTTCGGGACAGGGCCTACGAGCAGTACTTC. This sequence encodes CASSFRDRAYEQYF.

The chain uses TRBV5-6 and TRBJ1-2; D is possibly TRBD1 (6 bases). V lost 4 bases, J lost 1 base, and 11 bases lay in between. There are 14 residues in the CDR3. Germline V gives CDR1 SGHDT, CDR2 YYEEEE. The CDR3 DNA reads as TGTGCCAGCAGCGAGGGGGTCTTTAACTATGGCTACACCTTC. Residues: CASSEGVFNYGYTF.

The CDR3 DNA reads as TGTGCCAGCAGCTCTATGGGGGGGGGCTACGAGCAGTACTTC. This codes for CASSSMGGGYEQYF. The rearrangement uses TRBV11-2 and TRBJ2-7, with 7 bases matching TRBD2. This CDR3 contains 14 residues. CDR1 is SGHAT, CDR2 FQNNGV, per germline. Unmatched junction bases numbered 6, after V lost 4 bases and J lost 3 bases.

The chain has TRBV7-8 and TRBJ1-1; 9 bases line up with TRBD1. Per the germline V gene, CDR1 is SGHVS and CDR2 is FQNEAQ. The length of the CDR3 is 15 residues. Losses at the gene ends were 5 bases for V and 4 bases for J; bases not matched to a gene: 8. As DNA, the CDR3 is TGTGCCAGCAGCCGGACAGGGGTTTGGGGCACTGAAGCTTTCTTT. Its protein is CASSRTGVWGTEAFF.

The chain has TRBV27 and TRBJ2-7, with D perhaps TRBD1 (6 bases). V gave up 4 bases and J gave up 2 bases, with 9 bases separating them. This CDR3 has 13 residues. Germline V CDR1 and CDR2: MNHEY, SMNVEV (reference sequence). The CDR3 DNA reads as TGTGCCAGCAGTTACAGGGTCGCCTACGAGCAGTACTTC. Amino acids: CASSYRVAYEQYF.

The chain carries TRBV4-3 and TRBJ2-2, with no clear D. Germline V gene data show CDR1 as LGHNA and CDR2 as YSLEER. The V and J ends lost 1 base and 5 bases respectively, with 2 bases between them. There are 12 residues in the CDR3. CDR3 coding DNA: TGCGCCAGCAGCCAAGTAACCGGGGAGCTGTTTTTT. Residues: CASSQVTGELFF.

Comments on this clone: The same CDR3 arises from other DNA sequences in this sample as well. The rearrangement joins TRBV5-1 to TRBJ2-7, with D possibly TRBD1 on 5 matching bases. Germline CDR1 reads SGHRS; CDR2 reads YFSETQ. V was shortened by 7 bases and J by 1 base, with 9 bases between the two germline ends. The CDR3 contains 12 residues. CDR3 DNA: TGCGCCAGCCGCGACAGTTCCTACGAGCAGTACTTC. Translating it yields CASRDSSYEQYF.

The chain uses TRBV7-9 and TRBJ1-3; tentative D call: TRBD1 (5 bases). This CDR3 is 17 amino acids long. Germline V gene sequence: CDR1 SEHNR, CDR2 FQNEAQ (reference sequence). V gave up 1 base and J gave up 0 bases, with 13 bases separating them. This CDR3 is CASSLGGRFYSGNTIYF. In DNA, the CDR3 is TGTGCCAGCAGCTTAGGGGGCAGGTTTTACTCTGGAAACACCATATATTTT. The whole variable domain, remainder taken from reference TRBV7-9 and TRBJ1-3, is DTGVSQNPRHKITKRGQNVTFRCDPISEHNRLYWYRQTLGQGPEFLTYFQNEAQLEKSRLLSDRFSAERPKGSFSTLEIQRTEQGDSAMYLCASSLGGRFYSGNTIYFGEGSWLTVV.

CDR3 in DNA: TGTGCCAGCAGCAGCAAGTGGTCCTACGAGCAGTACTTC. This encodes CASSSKWSYEQYF. The chain employs TRBV7-9 and TRBJ2-7; D is undetermined. This CDR3 contains 13 residues. With 5 bases removed from V and 1 base from J, the gap between germline ends came to 9 bases. Germline V gene lookup returns CDR1 SEHNR and CDR2 FQNEAQ (reference sequence).

The chain joins TRBV5-1 to TRBJ2-7, with TRBD2 identical over 13 bases. The junction had 5 bases not matched to a gene; V was cut back by 8 bases and J by 0 bases. The germline gives CDR1 SGHRS, CDR2 YFSETQ. The CDR3 loop spans 15 amino acids. CDR3 amino acids: CASSGTSGTSYEQYF. The DNA of the CDR3 is TGCGCCAGTTCCGGGACTAGCGGGACCTCCTACGAGCAGTACTTC.

The rearrangement joins TRBV7-6 to TRBJ1-1; the D gene is possibly TRBD1 (5 bases). This CDR3 is built from 14 residues. V was trimmed by 5 bases and J by 4 bases, leaving 14 bases between them. The V gene's germline CDR1 is SGHVS and CDR2 FNYEAQ. The CDR3: CASSPMAGTTEAFF. The CDR3 region has the DNA TGTGCCAGCAGCCCCATGGCGGGGACCACTGAAGCTTTCTTT.

This clone was counted only a few times. This chain connects TRBV5-8 to TRBJ2-7; 11 bases are shared with TRBD2. The V gene's germline CDR1 is SGHTS and CDR2 YDEGEE. This CDR3 is 14 amino acids long. With 3 bases clipped from V and 4 bases from J, the junction kept 3 bases outside the gene matches. The CDR3 is CASSYGTSGYEQYF. The CDR3 bases are TGTGCCAGCAGCTACGGGACTAGCGGATACGAGCAGTACTTC. Drawing the rest from reference TRBV5-8 and TRBJ2-7, the complete variable domain is EAGVTQSPTHLIKTRGQQATLRCSPISGHTSVYWYQQALGLGLQFLLWYDEGEERNRGNFPPRFSGRQFPNYSSELNVNALELEDSALYLCASSYGTSGYEQYFGPGTRLTVT.

The J gene is TRBJ2-1, the V gene TRBV29-1; 7 bases fit TRBD2. This CDR3 spans 15 amino acids. V lost 6 bases, J lost 1 base, and 9 bases stayed unmatched. CDR1 is SQVTM, CDR2 ANQGSEA, per germline. CDR3 in DNA: TGCAGCGTCCGCGGGCGGGGGTATTCCTACAATGAGCAGTTCTTC. Residues: CSVRGRGYSYNEQFF.

This chain links TRBV5-1 with TRBJ2-7, with D possibly TRBD2 on 6 matching bases. V dropped 4 bases and J dropped 2 bases, with 13 bases sitting between them. The CDR3 length is 14 residues. Germline CDR1 SGHRS, CDR2 YFSETQ. This CDR3 is CASSAAGSPYEQYF. The CDR3 coding sequence is TGCGCCAGCAGCGCCGCCGGGAGTCCCTACGAGCAGTACTTC.

This clone was seen only once. J is TRBJ2-1 and V is TRBV9; 8 nucleotides agree with TRBD1. Germline trimming cut 2 bases from V and 10 bases from J; bases unmatched to any gene: 14. CDR3 length equals 16 residues. Germline CDR1 reads SGDLS; CDR2 reads YYNGEE. CDR3 region: CASSVRPDRVGWEQFF. The CDR3 DNA reads TGTGCCAGCAGCGTGCGCCCGGACAGGGTAGGGTGGGAGCAGTTCTTC.

The chain links TRBV7-9 to TRBJ2-1, with D unresolved. CDR3 length: 14 residues. Germline-derived CDR1 and CDR2 are SEHNR and FQNEAQ (reference sequence). The V end lost 4 bases, the J end lost 0 bases, and 7 bases lay between the germline ends. The CDR3 protein is CASSYWSSYNEQFF. Written as DNA, the CDR3 is TGTGCCAGCAGCTATTGGAGCTCCTACAATGAGCAGTTCTTC.